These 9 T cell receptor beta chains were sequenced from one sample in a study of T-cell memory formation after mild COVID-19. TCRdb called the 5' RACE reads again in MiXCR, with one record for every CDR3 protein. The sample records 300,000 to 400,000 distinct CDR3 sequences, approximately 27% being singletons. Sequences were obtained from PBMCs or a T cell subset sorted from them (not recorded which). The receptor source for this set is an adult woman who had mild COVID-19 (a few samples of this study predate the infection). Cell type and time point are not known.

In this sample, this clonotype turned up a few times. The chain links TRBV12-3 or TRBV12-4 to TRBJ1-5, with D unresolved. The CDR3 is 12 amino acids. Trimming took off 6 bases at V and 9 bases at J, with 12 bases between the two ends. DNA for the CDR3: TGTGCCAGCAGACACACCCGTGGGCCCCAGCATTTT. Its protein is CASRHTRGPQHF.

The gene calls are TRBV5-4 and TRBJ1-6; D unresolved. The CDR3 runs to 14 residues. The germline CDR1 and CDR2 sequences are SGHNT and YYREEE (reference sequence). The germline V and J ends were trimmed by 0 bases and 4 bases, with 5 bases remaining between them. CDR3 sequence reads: CASSLVRYNSPLHF. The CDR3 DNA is TGTGCCAGCAGCTTGGTACGGTATAATTCACCCCTCCACTTT.

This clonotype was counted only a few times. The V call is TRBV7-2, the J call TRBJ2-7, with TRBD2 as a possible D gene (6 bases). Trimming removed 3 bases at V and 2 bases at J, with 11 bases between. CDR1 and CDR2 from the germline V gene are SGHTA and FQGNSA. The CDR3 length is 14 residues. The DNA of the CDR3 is TGTGCCAGCAGCTTTAGCGGCCTCGCCTACGAGCAGTACTTC. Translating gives CASSFSGLAYEQYF.

CDR3 in amino acids: CATSDPSGNTDTQYF. DNA for the CDR3: TGTGCCACCAGTGATCCGAGCGGCAACACAGATACGCAGTATTTT. V is TRBV24-1 and J is TRBJ2-3; a possible D gene is TRBD2 (5 bases). Germline loops: CDR1 KGHDR, CDR2 SFDVKD. The CDR3 loop spans 15 amino acids. Trimming shortened V by 3 bases and J by 2 bases, and 11 bases separated the two germline ends.

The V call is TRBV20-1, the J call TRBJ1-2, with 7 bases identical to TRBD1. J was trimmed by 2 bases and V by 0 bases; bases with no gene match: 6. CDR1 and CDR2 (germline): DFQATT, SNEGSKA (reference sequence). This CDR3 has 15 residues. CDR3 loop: CSARDQTGKNYGYTF. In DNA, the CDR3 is TGCAGTGCTAGAGATCAGACAGGGAAGAACTATGGCTACACCTTC.

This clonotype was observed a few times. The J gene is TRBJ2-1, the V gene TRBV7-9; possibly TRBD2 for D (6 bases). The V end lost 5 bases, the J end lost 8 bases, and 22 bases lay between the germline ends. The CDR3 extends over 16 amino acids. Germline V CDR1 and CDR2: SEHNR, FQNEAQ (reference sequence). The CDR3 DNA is TGTGCCAGCAGCGGGCCGGGACTGGCGAAGAGCGATGAGCAGTTCTTC. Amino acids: CASSGPGLAKSDEQFF. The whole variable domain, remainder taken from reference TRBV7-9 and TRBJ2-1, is DTGVSQNPRHKITKRGQNVTFRCDPISEHNRLYWYRQTLGQGPEFLTYFQNEAQLEKSRLLSDRFSAERPKGSFSTLEIQRTEQGDSAMYLCASSGPGLAKSDEQFFGPGTRLTVL.

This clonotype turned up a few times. CDR3 residues: CASAEGPWEGSRDTQYF. For the CDR3, the DNA is TGTGCCTCAGCAGAGGGTCCCTGGGAGGGGTCCCGGGATACGCAGTATTTT. J is TRBJ2-3 and V is TRBV13; 7 bases fit TRBD2. V dropped 11 bases and J dropped 6; count of bases not matched to a gene: 23. Germline CDR1 reads PRHDT; CDR2 reads FYEKMQ (reference sequence). The CDR3 totals 17 residues.

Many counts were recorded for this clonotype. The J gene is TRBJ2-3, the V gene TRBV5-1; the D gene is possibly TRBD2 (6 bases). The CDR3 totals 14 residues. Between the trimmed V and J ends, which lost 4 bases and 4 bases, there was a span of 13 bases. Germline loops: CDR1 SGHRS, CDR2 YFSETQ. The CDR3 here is CASSRGVAADTQYF. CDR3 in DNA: TGCGCCAGCAGCCGTGGTGTAGCGGCAGATACGCAGTATTTT.

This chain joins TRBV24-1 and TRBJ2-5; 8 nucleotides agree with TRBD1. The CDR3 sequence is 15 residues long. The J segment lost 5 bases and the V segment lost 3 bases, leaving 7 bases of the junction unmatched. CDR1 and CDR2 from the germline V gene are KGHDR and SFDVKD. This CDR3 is CATSDRQGLEETQYF. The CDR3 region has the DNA TGTGCCACCAGTGATCGACAGGGGCTGGAGGAGACCCAGTACTTC.